This TCR beta chain was recovered during a study of blood T cell repertoires in COVID-19. The wider study: COVID-19 samples collected from the United States, Italy and Spain covered acute and convalescent phases. From T cells, B-cell-depleted T cells, or PBMCs came the material, which was cDNA or gDNA.

Germline CDR1 SGHDT, CDR2 YYEEEE. V shed 5 bases, J shed 6 bases, and the junction held 9 bases outside the gene matches. The CDR3 is made up of 14 amino acids. As processed by the authors: Estimation of nucleated cell counts was performed using reference gene primer amplification. Sequenced by immunoSEQ multiplex PCR; TCRdb stores in-frame clones only, minus some. V, J and clone size are those of that table, while D and trimming were read from the DNA. Of roughly 25,000 clones listed, roughly 90% are singletons. Material for sequencing was peripheral blood. This TCR derives from a man between 65 and 85 years old with acute or convalescent COVID-19. This chain uses TRBV5-6 with TRBJ2-3, with 7 nucleotides matching TRBD1. The CDR3 is CASRSQGIVDTQYF. CDR3 DNA sequence: TGTGCCAGCAGGTCACAGGGGATAGTGGATACGCAGTATTTT.